Below, 32 T cell receptor beta chains from the same sample are listed, as sequenced in a study of cytotoxic CD8 clonotypes in ibrutinib-treated CLL (TCRdb year 2021). Library prep was done by the immunoSEQ multiplex PCR assay. TCRdb took this table from immuneACCESS and kept in-frame rearrangements with V and J called. Such tables lack part of the clones; where checked against another copy, unresolved V genes explain under half of the gap, and the rest is unexplained. The sample table lists over 95,000 clones, 58% of them with a count of one. The ten largest clones capture about 40% of the sample. The time point label, as the study defines it: roughly 2 years on ibrutinib. Here the sequenced sample was PBMCs, taken after 24 months of ibrutinib treatment. These receptors were collected from a human donor with chronic lymphocytic leukemia.

The chain recombines TRBV9 with TRBJ1-1, with no clear D. This CDR3 is 14 amino acids long. Trimming pared 0 bases from V and 4 bases from J, leaving 10 bases between. Germline-derived CDR1 and CDR2 are SGDLS and YYNGEE. The CDR3 spells CASSVVRVGTEAFF. The CDR3 bases are TGTGCCAGCAGCGTAGTAAGGGTCGGCACTGAAGCTTTCTTT. The full variable domain, rest sourced from reference TRBV9 and TRBJ1-1, is DSGVTQTPKHLITATGQRVTLRCSPRSGDLSVYWYQQSLDQGLQFLIQYYNGEERAKGNILERFSAQQFPDLHSELNLSSLELGDSALYFCASSVVRVGTEAFFGQGTRLTVV.

The chain couples TRBV25-1 to TRBJ2-7; 9 bases map to TRBD2. With 4 bases clipped from V and 3 bases from J, the junction kept 10 bases outside the gene matches. Per the germline V gene, CDR1 is MGHDK and CDR2 is SYGVNS. The CDR3 is 16 amino acids. CDR3 residues: CASSGLGGGVLYEQYF. The CDR3 DNA reads TGTGCCAGCAGTGGCCTTGGCGGGGGGGTGCTCTACGAGCAGTACTTC.

V usage is TRBV6-1 and J usage is TRBJ2-5; possible D gene TRBD2, 6 bases. The CDR3 runs to 14 residues. Germline CDR1 reads MNHNS; CDR2 reads SASEGT. V lost 4 bases and J 4 bases, leaving 13 bases between the germline ends. CDR3 sequence reads: CASSVGGGAETQYF. In nucleotides, the CDR3 is TGTGCCAGCAGTGTGGGAGGAGGGGCAGAGACCCAGTACTTC.

This clone occurred a few times. The gene calls are TRBV6-4 and TRBJ2-2; D call uncertain. This CDR3 is built from 13 residues. V was trimmed by 2 bases and J by 3 bases, leaving 4 bases between them. Germline lookup yields CDR1 MRHNA and CDR2 SNTAGT. For the CDR3, the DNA is TGTGCCAGCAGTGACGGGGACACCGGGGAGCTGTTTTTT. Protein product: CASSDGDTGELFF.

This clone was counted once. V and J are TRBV7-2 and TRBJ2-7; D may be TRBD1 (6 bases). V was trimmed by 1 base and J by 5 bases, leaving 15 bases between them. Germline CDR1 SGHTA, CDR2 FQGNSA. The CDR3 is 15 amino acids. CDR3 nucleotides: TGTGCCAGCAGCTTAGTCGCAGGGGCGACAAACGAGCAGTACTTC. Amino acid sequence: CASSLVAGATNEQYF.

The chain has TRBV9 and TRBJ2-1; TRBD2 matches at 8 bases. The trim removed 2 bases at V and 8 bases at J, leaving 12 bases unmatched. From germline, CDR1 is SGDLS and CDR2 YYNGEE. CDR3 length: 16 amino acids. CDR3 in amino acids: CASSVVSGAGGYEQFF. CDR3 in DNA: TGTGCCAGCAGCGTCGTCTCCGGCGCGGGGGGCTATGAGCAGTTCTTC.

The chain combines TRBV19 with TRBJ2-5; 9 bases match TRBD1. This CDR3 has 14 residues. Germline lookup yields CDR1 LNHDA and CDR2 SQIVND (reference sequence). Trimming at V came to 5 bases and at J to 4 bases, leaving 5 bases not matched to a gene. CDR3 in DNA: TGTGCCAGTAGTGCCGGGGACAGGGTAGAGACCCAGTACTTC. Translated: CASSAGDRVETQYF.

The chain carries TRBV2 and TRBJ2-7; D may be TRBD1 (5 bases). Trimming took off 6 bases at V and 6 bases at J, with 15 bases between the two ends. CDR3 length equals 13 residues. Germline CDR1 and CDR2: SNHLY and FYNNEI. As DNA, the CDR3 is TGTGCCAGCAGCTTGGGGCCGGTCGGCGAGCAGTACTTC. It translates to CASSLGPVGEQYF.

This rearrangement joins TRBV19 to TRBJ1-2; D uncertain. Deletions cut 8 bases from V and 4 bases from J, with 17 bases between. The CDR3 spans 14 residues. CDR1 is LNHDA, CDR2 SQIVND, per germline (reference sequence). Here the CDR3 DNA reads TGTGCCAGTGCGACCCGGGATAACTCCTATGGCTACACCTTC. This gives the protein CASATRDNSYGYTF.

On this clone itself: At the DNA level, this CDR3 is encoded by other sequences in the same sample as well. This chain uses TRBV30 with TRBJ2-5; D unclear. This CDR3 is 11 amino acids long. The germline V gene has CDR1 GTSNPN and CDR2 SVGIG (reference sequence). Between the trimmed V and J ends, which lost 2 bases and 5 bases, there was a span of 6 bases. The CDR3 nucleotides read TGTGCCTGGAGTCCCTCGGAGACCCAGTACTTC. Translation: CAWSPSETQYF.

In DNA, the CDR3 is TGTGCCAGCGGACAAGAGACCCAGTACTTC. Its protein is CASGQETQYF. The chain recombines TRBV28 with TRBJ2-5; D is ambiguous. V gave up 8 bases and J gave up 2 bases, with 3 bases separating them. The CDR3 runs to 10 residues. Germline CDR1 MDHEN, CDR2 SYDVKM.

The count of this clone is one. This rearrangement joins TRBV25-1 to TRBJ1-1; D uncertain. V was shortened by 2 bases and J by 8 bases, with 9 bases between the two germline ends. The CDR3 extends over 12 amino acids. CDR1 MGHDK and CDR2 SYGVNS come from the germline V gene. The CDR3 reads CASSETTGEAFF. CDR3 bases: TGTGCCAGCAGTGAAACAACCGGGGAAGCTTTCTTT.

V is TRBV4-2 and J is TRBJ1-5; D call uncertain. The CDR3 is made up of 15 amino acids. Trimming removed 4 bases from V and 2 bases from J, with 12 bases in between. Germline values: CDR1 LGHNA, CDR2 YNFKEQ. The CDR3 DNA reads as TGTGCCAGCAGCCCAAGGGCGGCTGGCAATCAGCCCCAGCATTTT. Translated: CASSPRAAGNQPQHF.

The chain carries TRBV30 and TRBJ1-6; D not resolved. The CDR3 spans 15 residues. Germline CDR1 is GTSNPN and CDR2 is SVGIG (reference sequence). With 6 bases removed from V and 7 bases from J, the gap between germline ends came to 19 bases. CDR3 amino acids: CACQSIGRRNSPLHF. CDR3 sequence (DNA): TGTGCCTGTCAAAGTATTGGGAGGAGAAATTCACCCCTCCACTTT.

The rearrangement links TRBV4-3 to TRBJ2-1; D remains unclear. CDR1 is LGHNA and CDR2 is YSLEER in the germline V gene. V was pared by 2 bases and J by 4 bases, with 6 bases between. The CDR3 is made up of 13 amino acids. In nucleotides, the CDR3 is TGCGCCAGCAGCCAACGAGGATACAATGAGCAGTTCTTC. Translated, it gives CASSQRGYNEQFF.

This chain connects TRBV29-1 to TRBJ2-7; D unresolved. The CDR3 contains 11 residues. V dropped 7 bases and J dropped 5 bases, with 12 bases sitting between them. The V gene's germline CDR1 is SQVTM and CDR2 ANQGSEA. CDR3 loop: CSGGSGNEQYF. The CDR3, as DNA: TGCAGCGGCGGATCGGGTAACGAGCAGTACTTC.

In DNA form, the CDR3 reads TGCAGCGTTCCACAGGGCTACAATGAGCAGTTCTTC. Translation: CSVPQGYNEQFF. The chain links TRBV29-1 to TRBJ2-1; weak D call: TRBD1 (6 bases). This CDR3 is built from 12 residues. Germline V lookup: CDR1 SQVTM, CDR2 ANQGSEA. Between the trimmed V and J ends, which lost 5 bases and 3 bases, there was a span of 8 bases.

The chain joins TRBV5-6 to TRBJ2-7; 7 bases align to TRBD1. Germline lookup yields CDR1 SGHDT and CDR2 YYEEEE. This CDR3 has 15 amino acids. The V and J ends lost 4 bases and 3 bases, in that order; junction bases with no gene match: 10. Here the CDR3 DNA reads TGTGCCAGCAGCCGACAGGGCCGAACGGACTACGAGCAGTACTTC. This translates into CASSRQGRTDYEQYF.

This clone has more than one count but fewer than ten. The V call is TRBV18, the J call TRBJ2-7; TRBD1 is a possible D gene (6 bases). The CDR3 contains 16 residues. Germline assignment: CDR1 KGHSH and CDR2 LQKENI. Trimming left V 2 bases short and J 3 bases short, with 17 bases between. CDR3 in amino acids: CASSPGSRDTNYEQYF. CDR3 nucleotides: TGTGCCAGCTCACCAGGGAGTCGGGACACCAACTACGAGCAGTACTTC. The full variable domain, rest sourced from reference TRBV18 and TRBJ2-7, is NAGVMQNPRHLVRRRGQEARLRCSPMKGHSHVYWYRQLPEEGLKFMVYLQKENIIDESGMPKERFSAEFPKEGPSILRIQQVVRGDSAAYFCASSPGSRDTNYEQYFGPGTRLTVT.

This clone occurred a few times. This chain connects TRBV29-1 to TRBJ2-1, with TRBD1 matching over 7 bases. Germline V lookup: CDR1 SQVTM, CDR2 ANQGSEA. This CDR3 region has 16 residues. V was pared by 0 bases and J by 3 bases, with 8 bases of the junction left unmatched. CDR3 DNA: TGCAGCGTTGAAGATTCGGGACAGAGAAACTACAATGAGCAGTTCTTC. It translates to CSVEDSGQRNYNEQFF.

This chain joins TRBV9 and TRBJ2-1; D is unclear. The CDR3 has 13 residues. V was clipped by 0 bases and J by 5 bases, with 6 bases between them. Germline V CDR1 and CDR2: SGDLS, YYNGEE. The CDR3: CASSVAENNEQFF. CDR3 DNA sequence: TGTGCCAGCAGCGTAGCGGAAAACAATGAGCAGTTCTTC.

This chain links TRBV4-2 with TRBJ2-1; TRBD2 aligns across 8 bases. Germline CDR1 and CDR2: LGHNA and YNFKEQ. V dropped 0 bases and J dropped 3; count of bases not matched to a gene: 4. The CDR3 is 16 amino acids. CDR3 nucleotides: TGTGCCAGCAGCCAAGAGGTAGCGGGGATCTACAATGAGCAGTTCTTC. Protein: CASSQEVAGIYNEQFF.

The genes are TRBV7-2 and TRBJ1-2, with unresolved D. The V end lost 6 bases, the J end lost 8 bases, and 19 bases lay between the germline ends. The CDR3 runs 14 residues. Germline CDR1 is SGHTA and CDR2 is FQGNSA. CDR3 DNA: TGTGCCAGCAGGCGAGAAACCGAGCGGGCAGGCTACACCTTC. As protein: CASRRETERAGYTF.

This rearrangement joins TRBV11-3 to TRBJ1-1, with D perhaps TRBD1 (5 bases). Germline V gene lookup returns CDR1 SGHNT and CDR2 YENEEA. With 8 bases removed from V and 5 bases from J, the gap between germline ends came to 12 bases. The CDR3 loop spans 12 amino acids. The CDR3 nucleotides read TGTGCCAGCGCGGGGGGGACTACTGAAGCTTTCTTT. This gives the protein CASAGGTTEAFF.

This clone appeared a few times. The V gene is TRBV7-6, the J gene TRBJ2-3, with 7 positions matching TRBD2. Germline CDR1 reads SGHVS; CDR2 reads FNYEAQ. The ends lost 2 bases at V and 4 bases at J; junction bases unmatched: 18. The CDR3 contains 19 residues. CDR3 sequence reads: CASSLHPDSSAGRADTQYF. CDR3 in DNA: TGTGCCAGCAGCTTACACCCCGATTCCTCAGCGGGGAGGGCAGATACGCAGTATTTT.

This clone was seen only once. The V call is TRBV6-1, the J call TRBJ2-1; TRBD1 agrees at 7 bases. V trimming: 2 bases; J trimming: 14 bases; junction bases outside the gene matches: 3. The CDR3 covers 11 residues. The V gene's germline CDR1 is MNHNS and CDR2 SASEGT. The chain's CDR3 is CASSERDREFF. The CDR3 DNA reads TGTGCCAGCAGTGAACGAGACAGGGAGTTCTTC.

This clone was recorded once. The chain is built from TRBV7-9 and TRBJ1-5; TRBD1 matches 7 bases. J gave up 4 bases and V 5 bases, and 2 bases lay outside the gene matches. The CDR3 totals 13 residues. Germline V gives CDR1 SEHNR, CDR2 FQNEAQ (reference sequence). CDR3 residues: CASSRQGNQPQHF. Written as DNA, the CDR3 is TGTGCCAGCAGCCGACAGGGAAATCAGCCCCAGCATTTT.

The rearrangement uses TRBV19 and TRBJ1-1, with 7 bases identical to TRBD1. This CDR3 is 16 amino acids long. CDR1 and CDR2 from the germline V gene are LNHDA and SQIVND (reference sequence). The V segment lost 3 bases and the J segment 11 bases; nucleotides outside the gene matches: 18. CDR3 in DNA: TGTGCCAGTAGTATGGGTCATGAGGGGGCGCGAGGTGTGGCTTTCTTT. Encoded protein: CASSMGHEGARGVAFF.

The chain links TRBV7-9 to TRBJ2-7; the D is unclear. CDR1 and CDR2 from the germline V gene are SEHNR and FQNEAQ (reference sequence). CDR3 length: 13 amino acids. V lost 5 bases to trimming and J lost 4 bases, with 12 bases between them. CDR3 nucleotide sequence: TGTGCCAGCAGCGCCGAGGTGGGGTACGAGCAGTACTTC. Translating it yields CASSAEVGYEQYF.

The V and J genes are TRBV29-1 and TRBJ2-5; 7 bases are a match to TRBD2. Germline CDR1 is SQVTM and CDR2 is ANQGSEA. The CDR3 runs 12 residues. The junction had 4 bases not matched to a gene; V was cut back by 4 bases and J by 5 bases. The CDR3 loop reads CSVAVSGETQYF. The CDR3 DNA follows: TGCAGCGTTGCGGTTAGCGGGGAGACCCAGTACTTC.

The chain combines TRBV2 with TRBJ2-5, with 7 bases matching TRBD1. Germline V gene data show CDR1 as SNHLY and CDR2 as FYNNEI. Losses at the gene ends were 1 base for V and 3 bases for J; bases not matched to a gene: 5. This CDR3 is built from 15 residues. This chain's CDR3 is CASSEGRGTKETQYF. CDR3 sequence (DNA): TGTGCCAGCAGTGAAGGCAGGGGGACGAAAGAGACCCAGTACTTC.

This CDR3 is CASSLDRGTGNTIYF. The CDR3 DNA sequence: TGTGCCAGCAGCTTGGACAGGGGGACTGGAAACACCATATATTTT. V gene TRBV7-9 combines with J gene TRBJ1-3; the match to TRBD1 covers 10 bases. Losses at the gene ends were 3 bases for V and 2 bases for J; bases not matched to a gene: 1. This CDR3 is 15 amino acids long. CDR1 is SEHNR, CDR2 FQNEAQ, per germline (reference sequence). The variable domain in full, completed from reference TRBV7-9 and TRBJ1-3, reads DTGVSQNPRHKITKRGQNVTFRCDPISEHNRLYWYRQTLGQGPEFLTYFQNEAQLEKSRLLSDRFSAERPKGSFSTLEIQRTEQGDSAMYLCASSLDRGTGNTIYFGEGSWLTVV.